One sample yielded the 7 T cell receptor beta chains listed below, sequenced in a study of response to subunit inactivated influenza vaccine. TCRdb processed the RT-PCR reads anew with MiXCR; each CDR3 protein has one entry. The sample records more than 400,000 distinct CDR3 sequences, 9.5% to 12% being singletons. The sequencing here drew on PBMCs from blood, taken 35 to 45 days after vaccination. The receptors originated from a man in his fifties who received an inactivated influenza vaccine.

A word on this clonotype: A much larger clone sits a single nucleotide away, making a read error possible. V and J are TRBV12-3 or TRBV12-4 and TRBJ1-3, with a weak D call TRBD1 (5 bases). V lost 7 bases and J 4 bases, leaving 8 bases between the germline ends. The CDR3 has 12 residues. The CDR3, as DNA: TGTGCCAGCACTGGGGGGGGAAACACCATATATTTT. It codes for CASTGGGNTIYF.

The gene calls are TRBV30 and TRBJ1-2; 8 nucleotides agree with TRBD1. The CDR3 loop spans 11 amino acids. Germline V gene lookup returns CDR1 GTSNPN and CDR2 SVGIG (reference sequence). V was clipped by 5 bases and J by 11 bases; unmatched bases: 7. CDR3 sequence (DNA): TGTGCCTGGTCCCGCAGGGGGCAGTACACCTTC. Its protein is CAWSRRGQYTF.

The chain has TRBV14 and TRBJ2-7, with D maybe TRBD1 (6 bases). Germline V CDR1 and CDR2: SGHDN, FVKESK. The CDR3 is 15 amino acids. Trimming removed 1 base from V and 1 base from J, with 11 bases in between. Written as DNA, the CDR3 is TGTGCCAGCAGCCAAGTAGGGGGAAGGTCCTACGAGCAGTACTTC. Residues: CASSQVGGRSYEQYF.

This clonotype was counted many times. This chain joins TRBV20-1 and TRBJ2-7, with 13 bases that match TRBD2. The germline gives CDR1 DFQATT, CDR2 SNEGSKA (reference sequence). This CDR3 region has 16 residues. J was trimmed by 4 bases and V by 6 bases; bases with no gene match: 12. The CDR3 sequence: CSATGLAGRSGYEQYF. DNA of the CDR3: TGCAGTGCAACGGGACTAGCGGGGCGAAGCGGGTACGAGCAGTACTTC.

The V and J genes are TRBV25-1 and TRBJ2-7; maybe TRBD1 (5 bases). There are 13 residues in the CDR3. Per the germline V gene, CDR1 is MGHDK and CDR2 is SYGVNS. The ends were cut back, 7 bases at V and 3 bases at J, with 13 bases in the middle. Here the CDR3 reads CASTRGNHYEQYF. The CDR3 DNA reads TGTGCCAGCACAAGGGGAAACCACTACGAGCAGTACTTC.

This chain uses TRBV5-1 with TRBJ1-4; a weak D match, TRBD1 (6 bases). V was cut by 3 bases and J by 0 bases, with 9 bases left in between. The CDR3 consists of 15 residues. CDR1 SGHRS and CDR2 YFSETQ come from the germline V gene. CDR3 DNA: TGCGCCAGCAGCTCCGGACAGTCAACTAATGAAAAACTGTTTTTT. It encodes CASSSGQSTNEKLFF. The full variable domain, in which reference TRBV5-1 and TRBJ1-4 provide the parts outside the CDR3, is KAGVTQTPRYLIKTRGQQVTLSCSPISGHRSVSWYQQTPGQGLQFLFEYFSETQRNKGNFPGRFSGRQFSNSRSEMNVSTLELGDSALYLCASSSGQSTNEKLFFGSGTQLSVL.

In this sample, this clonotype turned up many times. The chain is built from TRBV6-1 and TRBJ1-2; 7 bases align to TRBD1. V lost 6 bases to trimming and J lost 4 bases; unmatched junction nucleotides: 8. There are 14 residues in the CDR3. Germline lookup yields CDR1 MNHNS and CDR2 SASEGT. Here the CDR3 DNA reads TGTGCCAGCAGAACAGGGGACCTGAGCTATGGCTACACCTTC. Translation gives CASRTGDLSYGYTF.